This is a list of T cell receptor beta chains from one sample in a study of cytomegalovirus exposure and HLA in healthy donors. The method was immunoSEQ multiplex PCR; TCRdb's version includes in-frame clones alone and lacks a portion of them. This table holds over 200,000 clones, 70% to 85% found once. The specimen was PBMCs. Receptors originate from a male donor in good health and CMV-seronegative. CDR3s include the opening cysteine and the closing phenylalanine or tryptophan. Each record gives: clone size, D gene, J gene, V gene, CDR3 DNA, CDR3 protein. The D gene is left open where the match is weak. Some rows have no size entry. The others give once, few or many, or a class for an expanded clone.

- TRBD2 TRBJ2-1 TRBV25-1 TGTGCCAGCAGTGACGGACTAGCGGGAGACAATGAGCAGTTCTTC CASSDGLAGDNEQFF
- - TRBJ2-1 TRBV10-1 TGCGCCAGCAGTGAGTCGGGGTGGGAGCGGTTCGATGAGCAGTTCTTC CASSESGWERFDEQFF
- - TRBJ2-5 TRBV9 TGTGCCAGCAGCCCTCGACTAGAGGGATTAAAGACCCAGTACTTC CASSPRLEGLKTQYF
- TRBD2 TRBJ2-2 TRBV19 TGTGCCAGCTCGGCGGGAGCCGGTACCGGGGAGCTGTTTTTT CASSAGAGTGELFF
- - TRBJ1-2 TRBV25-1 TGTGCCAGCAGTGAAGACGGGTATGGCTACACCTTC CASSEDGYGYTF
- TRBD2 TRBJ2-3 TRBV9 TGTGCCAGCAGCGGAGCGGGAGTGTTAACAGATACGCAGTATTTT CASSGAGVLTDTQYF
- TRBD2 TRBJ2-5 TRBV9 TGTGCCAGCAGCGTTAGCGGGGAAGAGACCCAGTACTTC CASSVSGEETQYF
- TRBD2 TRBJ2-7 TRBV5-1 TGCGCCAGCAGCTTGTGGGAGACCCCTAGCGGGAGAGGGTACGAGCAGTACTTC CASSLWETPSGRGYEQYF
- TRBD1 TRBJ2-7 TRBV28 TGTGCCAGCATTGGACAGGGCTACGAGCAGTACTTC CASIGQGYEQYF
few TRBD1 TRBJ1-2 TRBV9 TGTGCCAGCAGCCTTGCATCCGGGACAGGAGAGGGCTACACCTTC CASSLASGTGEGYTF
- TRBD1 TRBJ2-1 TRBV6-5 TGTGCCAGCAGTATAGACAGGGGATGGTACAATGAGCAGTTCTTC CASSIDRGWYNEQFF
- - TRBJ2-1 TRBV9 TGTGCCAGCAGCGTAGTCCTAAACAATGAGCAGTTCTTC CASSVVLNNEQFF
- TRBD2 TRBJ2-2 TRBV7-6 TGTGCCAGCAGCTTAGCTAGCGGGATGAGCACCGGGGAGCTGTTTTTT CASSLASGMSTGELFF
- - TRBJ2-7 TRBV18 TGTGCCAGCTCATCAATCTACGAGCAGTACTTC CASSSIYEQYF